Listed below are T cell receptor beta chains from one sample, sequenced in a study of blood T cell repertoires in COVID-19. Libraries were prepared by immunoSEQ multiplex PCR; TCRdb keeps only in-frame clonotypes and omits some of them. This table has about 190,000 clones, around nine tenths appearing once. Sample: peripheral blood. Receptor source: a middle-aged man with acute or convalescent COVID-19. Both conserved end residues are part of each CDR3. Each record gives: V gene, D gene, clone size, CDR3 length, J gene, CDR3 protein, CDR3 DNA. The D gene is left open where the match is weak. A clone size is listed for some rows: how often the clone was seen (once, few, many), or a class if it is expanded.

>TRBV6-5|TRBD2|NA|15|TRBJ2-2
CASSGTTQFTGELFF
TGTGCCAGCTCAGGGACTACTCAATTCACCGGGGAGCTGTTTTTT
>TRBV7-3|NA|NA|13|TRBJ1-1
CASSQTMNTEAFF
TGTGCCAGCAGCCAAACAATGAACACTGAAGCTTTCTTT
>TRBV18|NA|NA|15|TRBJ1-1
CASSTQQVGNTEAFF
TGTGCCAGCTCAACCCAACAGGTTGGAAACACTGAAGCTTTCTTT
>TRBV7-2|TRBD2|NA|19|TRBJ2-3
CASSATPLLAGEGGDTQYF
TGTGCCAGCAGCGCCACTCCCCTACTAGCGGGGGAAGGGGGAGATACGCAGTATTTT
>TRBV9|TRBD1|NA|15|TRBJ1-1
CASSLSGGLGSEAFF
TGTGCCAGCAGCCTCTCAGGGGGGCTAGGCAGTGAAGCTTTCTTT
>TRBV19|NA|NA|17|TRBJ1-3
CASSTTALGLSGNTIYF
TGTGCCAGTAGTACCACTGCACTGGGGCTCTCTGGAAACACCATATATTTT
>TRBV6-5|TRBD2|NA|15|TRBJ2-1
CASSYGTSGGDEQFF
TGTGCCAGCAGTTACGGGACTAGCGGGGGGGATGAGCAGTTCTTC
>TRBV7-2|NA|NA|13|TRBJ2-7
CASSLELAYEQYF
TGTGCCAGCAGCTTAGAACTAGCCTACGAGCAGTACTTC
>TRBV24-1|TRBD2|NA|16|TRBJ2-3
CATSDLTSGGTDTQYF
TGTGCCACCAGTGATTTAACCAGCGGGGGTACAGATACGCAGTATTTT
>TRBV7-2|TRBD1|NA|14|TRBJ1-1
CASSPGQVNTEAFF
TGTGCCAGCAGCCCCGGACAGGTGAACACTGAAGCTTTCTTT
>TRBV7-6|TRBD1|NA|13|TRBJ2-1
CASSPGQLNEQFF
TGTGCCAGCAGCCCGGGACAGCTCAATGAGCAGTTCTTC
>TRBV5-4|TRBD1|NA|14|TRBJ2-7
CASSFPGQGGEQYF
TGTGCCAGCAGCTTTCCGGGACAGGGGGGCGAGCAGTACTTC
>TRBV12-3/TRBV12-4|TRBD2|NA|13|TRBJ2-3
CASSSSGTDTQYF
TGTGCCAGCAGTTCTAGCGGGACAGATACGCAGTATTTT
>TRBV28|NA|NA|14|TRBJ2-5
CASSFGALLETQYF
TGTGCCAGCAGTTTTGGGGCTCTGCTGGAGACCCAGTACTTC
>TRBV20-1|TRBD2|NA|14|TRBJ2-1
CSASQLAGGPENFF
TGCAGTGCTAGTCAGCTAGCGGGGGGGCCGGAGAATTTCTTC
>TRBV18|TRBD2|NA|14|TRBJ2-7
CASSPELAGWEQYF
TGTGCCAGCTCACCAGAACTAGCGGGCTGGGAGCAGTACTTC
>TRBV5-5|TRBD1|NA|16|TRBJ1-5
CASLSERQGRYQPQHF
TGTGCCAGCCTCTCAGAACGACAGGGGAGGTATCAGCCCCAGCATTTT
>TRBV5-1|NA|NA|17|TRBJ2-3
CASSGWLDLTSTDTQYF
TGCGCCAGCAGCGGATGGTTAGATCTGACTAGCACAGATACGCAGTATTTT
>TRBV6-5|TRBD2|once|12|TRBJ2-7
CVTRGADREQYF
TGTGTTACGCGGGGGGCCGATCGGGAGCAGTACTTC
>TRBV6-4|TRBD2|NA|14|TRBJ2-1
CASSVRGGDTLAFF
TGTGCCAGCAGTGTCCGGGGGGGCGACACTTTGGCGTTCTTC
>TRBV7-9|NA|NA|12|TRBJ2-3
CASTTDTDTQYF
TGTGCCAGCACGACAGACACAGATACGCAGTATTTT
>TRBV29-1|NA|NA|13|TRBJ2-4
CSVEGARPYIQYF
TGCAGCGTTGAGGGGGCGCGTCCATACATTCAGTACTTC
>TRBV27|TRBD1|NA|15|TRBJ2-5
CASRFRPGTGETQYF
TGTGCCAGCAGGTTTCGGCCTGGGACAGGAGAGACCCAGTACTTC
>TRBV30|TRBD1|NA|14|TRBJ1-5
CAWREQGGEKPQHF
TGTGCCTGGAGGGAACAGGGGGGGGAGAAGCCCCAGCATTTT
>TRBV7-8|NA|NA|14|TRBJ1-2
CASSFSSVNYGYTF
TGTGCCAGCAGCTTTAGCTCGGTTAACTATGGCTACACCTTC
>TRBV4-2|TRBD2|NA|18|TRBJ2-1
CASSQVIRTSFSANEQFF
TGTGCCAGCAGCCAAGTAATCCGGACTAGCTTTTCGGCCAATGAGCAGTTCTTC
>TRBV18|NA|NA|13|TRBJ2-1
CASSNTGYNEQFF
TGTGCCAGCTCAAACACAGGATACAATGAGCAGTTCTTC
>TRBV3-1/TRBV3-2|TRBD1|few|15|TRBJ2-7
CASSRGGQGAYEQYF
TGTGCCAGCAGCCGAGGAGGACAGGGGGCCTACGAGCAGTACTTC
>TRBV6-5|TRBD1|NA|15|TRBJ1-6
CASNLGGQGGSPLHF
TGTGCCAGCAATCTCGGAGGACAGGGAGGTTCACCCCTCCACTTT
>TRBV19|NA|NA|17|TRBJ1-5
CASSILGGSLGNQPQHF
TGTGCCAGTAGTATATTGGGTGGGTCCCTAGGTAATCAGCCCCAGCATTTT
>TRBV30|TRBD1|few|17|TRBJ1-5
CAWRRQGGSNSNQPQHF
TGTGCCTGGAGGAGACAGGGGGGCTCCAATAGCAATCAGCCCCAGCATTTT
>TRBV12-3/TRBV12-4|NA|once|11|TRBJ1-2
CASSSGNGYTF
TGTGCCAGCAGCTCAGGGAACGGCTACACCTTC
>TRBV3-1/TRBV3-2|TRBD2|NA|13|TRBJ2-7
CASSPRAGYEQYF
TGTGCCAGCAGCCCTAGAGCGGGGTACGAGCAGTACTTC
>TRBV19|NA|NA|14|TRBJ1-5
CASSMQGFYQPQHF
TGTGCCAGTAGTATGCAGGGTTTTTATCAGCCCCAGCATTTT
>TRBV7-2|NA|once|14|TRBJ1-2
CASSSPLPSDGYTF
TGTGCCAGCAGCTCTCCCCTGCCTAGCGATGGCTACACCTTC
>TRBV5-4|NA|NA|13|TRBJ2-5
CASSRDKVETQYF
TGTGCCAGCAGTCGGGACAAAGTAGAGACCCAGTACTTC
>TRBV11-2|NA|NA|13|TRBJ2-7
CASSVRQSYEQYF
TGTGCCAGCAGCGTACGACAGTCCTACGAGCAGTACTTC
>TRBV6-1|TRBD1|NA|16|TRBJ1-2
CASSDIGTGFNYGYTF
TGTGCCAGCAGTGATATCGGGACAGGGTTTAACTATGGCTACACCTTC
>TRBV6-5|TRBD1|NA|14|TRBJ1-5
CASRKGGGQQPQHF
TGTGCCAGCAGGAAAGGAGGGGGCCAGCAGCCCCAGCATTTT
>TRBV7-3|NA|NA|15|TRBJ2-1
CASSSTSLGYNEQFF
TGTGCCAGCAGCTCCACCTCACTAGGCTACAATGAGCAGTTCTTC
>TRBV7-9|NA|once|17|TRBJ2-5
CASSPRFGQVSQETQYF
TGTGCCAGCAGCCCCCGGTTTGGCCAGGTCTCCCAAGAGACCCAGTACTTC
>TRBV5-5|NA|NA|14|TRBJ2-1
CASSLVGRANEQFF
TGTGCCAGCAGCTTGGTAGGCAGGGCAAATGAGCAGTTCTTC